Listed below are T cell receptor beta chains from one sample, sequenced in a study of blood T cell repertoires in COVID-19. Profiling relied on immunoSEQ multiplex PCR, and the TCRdb table lists in-frame clones only, not all of them. The sample carries 220,000 or so clones, 85% to 90% recorded once. The sequenced sample was PBMCs or T cells enriched from blood (not recorded which). Every receptor here comes from a man over 45 who had been exposed to COVID-19. CDR3s include the opening cysteine and the closing phenylalanine or tryptophan. D genes are given only for firm matches. Clone size, where shown, is once, few, many, or a class for clones that have expanded.

clone_size	j_call	d_call	v_call	cdr3_length	cdr3_aa	cdr3_nt
NA	TRBJ1-5	NA	TRBV15	12	CATSRVDQPQHF	TGTGCCACCAGCAGAGTAGATCAGCCCCAGCATTTT
NA	TRBJ1-5	TRBD1	TRBV27	17	CASSLWARGRSNQPQHF	TGTGCCAGCAGTTTATGGGCCAGGGGGCGAAGCAATCAGCCCCAGCATTTT
NA	TRBJ2-5	TRBD2	TRBV5-4	15	CASSLRLAGEQTQYF	TGTGCCAGCAGCTTGAGATTAGCGGGAGAACAGACCCAGTACTTC
NA	TRBJ1-6	NA	TRBV19	14	CASRIAYREGSLHF	TGTGCCTCTCGAATCGCCTACAGGGAGGGTTCCCTCCACTTT
once	TRBJ2-2	NA	TRBV30	12	CASNRDTGELFF	TGTGCCTCAAACAGGGACACCGGGGAGCTGTTTTTT
NA	TRBJ1-2	NA	TRBV27	14	CASTPGGGMGGYTF	TGTGCCAGCACCCCCGGGGGGGGGATGGGTGGCTACACCTTC
few	TRBJ1-6	NA	TRBV5-4	16	CASSLALQGSNSPLHF	TGTGCCAGCAGCTTGGCTCTACAGGGCTCTAATTCACCCCTCCACTTT
few	TRBJ1-3	TRBD1	TRBV5-1	17	CASSLGTGAYSGNTIYF	TGCGCCAGCAGCTTAGGGACAGGGGCCTACTCTGGAAACACCATATATTTT
NA	TRBJ1-3	NA	TRBV6-2/TRBV6-3	16	CASSYSEQLSGNTIYF	TGTGCCAGCAGTTACTCCGAGCAACTCTCTGGAAACACCATATATTTT
once	TRBJ2-2	NA	TRBV28	16	CASISLRGGIARELFF	TGTGCCAGCATCTCGTTGCGGGGCGGAATTGCTCGAGAGCTGTTTTTT
NA	TRBJ2-2	TRBD2	TRBV28	15	CASLGLAEFTGELFF	TGTGCCAGCTTAGGACTAGCGGAATTCACCGGGGAGCTGTTTTTT
NA	TRBJ1-3	TRBD1	TRBV7-6	14	CASSPWTGNQALNF	TGTGCCAGCAGCCCTTGGACAGGGAACCAAGCATTGAATTTT
once	TRBJ2-3	NA	TRBV4-1	15	CASSPRSSLSDTQYF	TGCGCCAGCAGCCCCCGATCTAGCTTGTCAGATACGCAGTATTTT
NA	TRBJ2-7	NA	TRBV15	13	CATSREQNYEQYF	TGTGCCACCAGCAGAGAACAGAACTACGAGCAGTACTTC
once	TRBJ1-2	NA	TRBV5-1	13	CASSLQAQYGYTF	TGCGCCAGCAGCTTACAGGCGCAATATGGCTACACCTTC
NA	TRBJ2-2	NA	TRBV11-2	16	CASSLMQVTNTGELFF	TGTGCCAGCAGCTTAATGCAGGTGACGAACACCGGGGAGCTGTTTTTT
NA	TRBJ2-4	TRBD2	TRBV5-1	17	CASSPQTSGGARNIQYF	TGCGCCAGCAGCCCGCAGACTAGCGGGGGGGCCAGAAACATTCAGTACTTC
NA	TRBJ1-1	TRBD1	TRBV7-3	18	CASSHRLYRDSGNTEAFF	TGTGCCAGCAGCCATCGACTGTACCGGGACAGCGGTAACACTGAAGCTTTCTTT
NA	TRBJ2-5	TRBD2	TRBV3-1/TRBV3-2	18	CASSQGLAGGPPGVSQYF	TGTGCCAGCAGCCAAGGACTAGCGGGGGGCCCCCCTGGGGTTTCCCAGTACTTC
NA	TRBJ2-1	NA	TRBV5-1	15	CASSLDPRLYNEQFF	TGCGCCAGCAGCTTGGACCCCCGGTTATACAATGAGCAGTTCTTC
NA	TRBJ2-2	TRBD2	TRBV23-1	22	CASSSPAVGGLAGLPNTGELFF	TGCGCCAGCAGTAGCCCCGCAGTCGGGGGACTAGCGGGGCTACCGAACACCGGGGAGCTGTTTTTT
NA	TRBJ2-5	TRBD1	TRBV5-1	15	CASSRPDRDQETQYF	TGCGCCAGCAGCCGACCAGACAGGGACCAAGAGACCCAGTACTTC
NA	TRBJ1-1	NA	TRBV25-1	15	CASSETAAASTEAFF	TGTGCCAGCAGTGAAACGGCGGCAGCTAGTACTGAAGCTTTCTTT
NA	TRBJ1-4	NA	TRBV11-2	14	CASSLFGGTGKLFF	TGTGCCAGCAGCTTATTCGGGGGGACGGGAAAACTGTTTTTT
NA	TRBJ1-1	NA	TRBV27	14	CASSLFFRATEAFF	TGTGCCAGCAGTTTATTTTTCAGGGCCACTGAAGCTTTCTTT
few	TRBJ1-6	TRBD1	TRBV18	14	CASWPGQADSPLHF	TGTGCCAGCTGGCCGGGACAGGCGGATTCACCCCTCCACTTT
NA	TRBJ1-4	TRBD1	TRBV6-1	15	CASSDRGRTNEKLFF	TGTGCCAGCAGTGACAGGGGGCGGACTAATGAAAAACTGTTTTTT